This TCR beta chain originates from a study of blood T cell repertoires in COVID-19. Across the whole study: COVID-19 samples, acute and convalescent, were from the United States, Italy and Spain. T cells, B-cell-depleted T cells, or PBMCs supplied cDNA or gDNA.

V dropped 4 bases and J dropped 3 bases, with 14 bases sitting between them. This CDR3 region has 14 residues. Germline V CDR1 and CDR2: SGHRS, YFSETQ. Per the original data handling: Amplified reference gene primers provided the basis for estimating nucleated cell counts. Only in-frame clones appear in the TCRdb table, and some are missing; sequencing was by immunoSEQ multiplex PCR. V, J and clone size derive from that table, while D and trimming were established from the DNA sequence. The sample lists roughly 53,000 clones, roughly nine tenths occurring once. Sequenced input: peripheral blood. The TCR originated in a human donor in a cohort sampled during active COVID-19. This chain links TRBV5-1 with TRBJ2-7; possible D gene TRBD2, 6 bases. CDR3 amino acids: CASSSGGDDYEQYF. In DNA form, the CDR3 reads TGCGCCAGCAGCAGCGGAGGGGACGACTACGAGCAGTACTTC. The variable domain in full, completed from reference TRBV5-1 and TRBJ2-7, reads KAGVTQTPRYLIKTRGQQVTLSCSPISGHRSVSWYQQTPGQGLQFLFEYFSETQRNKGNFPGRFSGRQFSNSRSEMNVSTLELGDSALYLCASSSGGDDYEQYFGPGTRLTVT.